This T cell receptor beta chain appears in the sequencing data of a study of T cell responses to AZD1222 COVID-19 vaccine. This clone was counted ten times or more. Its antigen is as yet unknown. After removal of 2 bases from V and 2 bases from J, the junction contained 6 bases not matched to a gene. The CDR3 spans 17 residues. Germline V gives CDR1 LGHDT, CDR2 YNNKEL (reference sequence). The data were produced by immunoSEQ multiplex PCR, yet TCRdb's version contains in-frame clones alone and is incomplete. This table has more than 95,000 clones, 89% appearing once. Study-wide results and caveats: There were repertoire samples only from the period after the peak T cell response. Among AZD1222 vaccinees, only five to seven were seropositive at baseline. The donor group comprised mostly white British people and more females; the analysis possibly underestimated clonal diversity.

The clonotype originates from an adult in good health. Sequences were derived from peripheral blood, sampled on day 0 of AZD1222 vaccination. The chain combines TRBV3-1 (or the pseudogene TRBV3-2) with TRBJ2-3, with TRBD2 matching over 11 bases. CDR3 loop: CASSQTGTSGVTDTQYF. The CDR3 DNA reads TGTGCCAGCAGCCAAACAGGGACTAGCGGCGTCACAGATACGCAGTATTTT.